A single sample is the source of the 21 T cell receptor beta chains below, sequenced in a study of OX40 agonist ivuxolimab in advanced cancers. Using immunoSEQ multiplex PCR, the repertoire was profiled, and TCRdb retains in-frame clones only, with some absent. The profile shows some 86,000 clones, approximately 85% of them singletons. The source material was CD4+ or CD8+ T cells sorted from blood, sampled in a trial of the OX40 agonist ivuxolimab. The receptors originated from an adult with an advanced solid tumor such as melanoma, head and neck, liver or kidney cancer.

This chain links TRBV5-1 with TRBJ2-3, with 7 bases that match TRBD2. This CDR3 comprises 17 residues. The V gene end was trimmed by 3 bases and the J gene end by 3 bases; junction bases not matched to a gene: 13. The germline CDR1 and CDR2 sequences are SGHRS and YFSETQ. The CDR3 reads CASSSHVGGVGTDTQYF. CDR3 sequence (DNA): TGCGCCAGCAGCTCCCACGTTGGGGGGGTTGGGACAGATACGCAGTATTTT. Full variable domain (rest looked up from reference TRBV5-1 and TRBJ2-3): KAGVTQTPRYLIKTRGQQVTLSCSPISGHRSVSWYQQTPGQGLQFLFEYFSETQRNKGNFPGRFSGRQFSNSRSEMNVSTLELGDSALYLCASSSHVGGVGTDTQYFGPGTRLTVL.

The chain uses TRBV5-1 and TRBJ2-1, with 12 bases identical to TRBD2. The CDR3 spans 15 residues. Germline assignment: CDR1 SGHRS and CDR2 YFSETQ. V gave up 4 bases and J gave up 6 bases; unmatched junction bases: 5. This CDR3 is CASSLLTSGSNEQFF. In DNA, the CDR3 is TGCGCCAGCAGCCTACTGACTAGCGGGAGCAATGAGCAGTTCTTC.

This clone has just one count. The rearrangement links TRBV6-1 to TRBJ1-4; 7 positions agree with TRBD1. CDR1 is MNHNS and CDR2 is SASEGT in the germline V gene. V shed 6 bases and J 3 bases; nucleotides not matched to a gene: 4. The CDR3 loop spans 14 amino acids. The DNA of the CDR3 is TGTGCCAGCAGGCAGGGGGTCGCTAATGAAAAACTGTTTTTT. This sequence encodes CASRQGVANEKLFF.

The chain links TRBV27 to TRBJ2-7; the D is unclear. The CDR3 covers 13 residues. V dropped 6 bases and J dropped 6 bases, with 15 bases sitting between them. Germline V gene data show CDR1 as MNHEY and CDR2 as SMNVEV (reference sequence). As DNA, the CDR3 is TGTGCCAGCAGCCATTTTGGAAGTGGCGAGCAGTACTTC. Encoded protein: CASSHFGSGEQYF.

The rearrangement uses TRBV27 and TRBJ2-2; D is undetermined. Deletions cut 3 bases from V and 2 bases from J, with 7 bases between. There are 14 residues in the CDR3. The germline V gene encodes CDR1 MNHEY and CDR2 SMNVEV (reference sequence). For the CDR3, the DNA is TGTGCCAGCAGTTTTATGTCCAACACCGGGGAGCTGTTTTTT. Translating gives CASSFMSNTGELFF.

The CDR3 sequence is CATSSRSIAENYEQYF. The CDR3 coding sequence is TGTGCCACCAGCTCTCGATCAATAGCGGAGAATTACGAGCAGTACTTC. The rearrangement uses TRBV15 and TRBJ2-7; D might be TRBD2 (6 bases). This CDR3 is built from 16 residues. V was shortened by 5 bases and J by 4 bases, with 21 bases between the two germline ends. The germline gives CDR1 LNHNV, CDR2 YYDKDF (reference sequence). The full variable domain, in which reference TRBV15 and TRBJ2-7 provide the parts outside the CDR3, is DAMVIQNPRYQVTQFGKPVTLSCSQTLNHNVMYWYQQKSSQAPKLLFHYYDKDFNNEADTPDNFQSRRPNTSFCFLDIRSPGLGDTAMYLCATSSRSIAENYEQYFGPGTRLTVT.

The gene calls are TRBV15 and TRBJ2-7; 13 nucleotides align to TRBD2. V dropped 9 bases and J dropped 1; count of bases not matched to a gene: 6. The V gene's germline CDR1 is LNHNV and CDR2 YYDKDF (reference sequence). CDR3 length: 15 amino acids. As DNA, the CDR3 is TGTGCCACGAGCGGGGGACTAGCGGGATCCTACGAGCAGTACTTC. Amino acid sequence: CATSGGLAGSYEQYF.

The CDR3: CASSYASGGNYEQYF. The CDR3 bases are TGTGCCAGCAGTTACGCGTCGGGGGGCAACTACGAGCAGTACTTC. The V call is TRBV6-5, the J call TRBJ2-7; tentatively, D is TRBD2 (7 bases). The CDR3 loop spans 15 amino acids. The V gene lost 2 bases and the J gene lost 3 bases, with 14 bases spanning the gap. Germline V lookup: CDR1 MNHEY, CDR2 SVGAGI.

The chain uses TRBV28 and TRBJ1-4; 10 nucleotides match TRBD1. The V gene end was trimmed by 7 bases and the J gene end by 7 bases; junction bases not matched to a gene: 12. This CDR3 spans 16 amino acids. Germline assignment: CDR1 MDHEN and CDR2 SYDVKM. CDR3: CASTPPPGTGAEKLFF. The CDR3 nucleotides are TGTGCCAGCACCCCTCCGCCCGGGACAGGGGCTGAAAAACTGTTTTTT.

The chain is built from TRBV11-3 and TRBJ2-7; D may be TRBD1 or TRBD2 (5 bases each). CDR1 is SGHNT, CDR2 YENEEA, per germline. V shed 3 bases and J shed 6 bases, with 18 bases lying between them. CDR3 length: 15 residues. The CDR3 here is CASSFNRFPRGEQYF. The CDR3 DNA follows: TGTGCCAGCAGCTTCAACAGATTCCCGAGGGGCGAGCAGTACTTC.

The chain joins TRBV28 to TRBJ1-4; D is perhaps TRBD1 (5 bases). Per the germline V gene, CDR1 is MDHEN and CDR2 is SYDVKM. V lost 7 bases and J lost 6, with 12 bases in between. The CDR3 has 13 residues. CDR3 amino acids: CASTVAGDEKLFF. CDR3 coding DNA: TGTGCCAGCACCGTAGCGGGGGATGAAAAACTGTTTTTT.

The rearrangement links TRBV2 to TRBJ1-1; no clear D gene. Looked up from germline, CDR1 is SNHLY and CDR2 is FYNNEI. This CDR3 region has 8 residues. Trimming took 3 bases from V and 11 from J, leaving 1 base between them. The DNA for the CDR3 is TGTGCCAGCAGTGAGGCTTTCTTT. Amino acid sequence: CASSEAFF.

The chain couples TRBV28 to TRBJ2-5; TRBD2 agrees at 12 bases. V was clipped by 5 bases and J by 1 base; unmatched bases: 8. Germline CDR1 MDHEN, CDR2 SYDVKM. The CDR3 extends over 17 amino acids. The CDR3 DNA reads as TGTGCCAGCAGTCGCCTTGGACTAGCGGGGCCCCAAGAGACCCAGTACTTC. Amino acids: CASSRLGLAGPQETQYF.

The V and J genes are TRBV15 and TRBJ1-4; D not resolved. This CDR3 has 13 residues. Germline V lookup: CDR1 LNHNV, CDR2 YYDKDF (reference sequence). Trimming took off 3 bases at V and 8 bases at J, with 10 bases between the two ends. CDR3 coding DNA: TGTGCCACCAGCAGGAAAAGTGAAGAAAAACTGTTTTTT. Its protein is CATSRKSEEKLFF.

This chain uses TRBV11-2 with TRBJ2-5; TRBD2 aligns across 10 bases. The germline V gene encodes CDR1 SGHAT and CDR2 FQNNGV. The CDR3 sequence is 16 residues long. After removal of 3 bases from V and 2 bases from J, the junction contained 6 bases not matched to a gene. The CDR3 spells CASSFRTSGEQETQYF. As DNA, the CDR3 is TGTGCCAGCAGCTTTCGGACTAGCGGAGAACAAGAGACCCAGTACTTC.

The chain recombines TRBV7-9 with TRBJ1-2; 7 bases fit TRBD1. Germline trimming cut 4 bases from V and 7 bases from J; bases unmatched to any gene: 3. CDR3 length: 12 residues. Looked up from germline, CDR1 is SEHNR and CDR2 is FQNEAQ (reference sequence). CDR3 in amino acids: CASSSSGGGYTF. CDR3 in DNA: TGTGCCAGCAGCTCGTCAGGGGGTGGCTACACCTTC.

The V gene is TRBV6-1, the J gene TRBJ2-6, with 8 bases lining up with TRBD1. Germline trimming cut 6 bases from V and 2 bases from J; bases unmatched to any gene: 3. Germline CDR1 MNHNS, CDR2 SASEGT. This CDR3 spans 15 amino acids. As DNA, the CDR3 is TGTGCCAGCAGCTACAGGGGGGCTGGGGCCAACGTCCTGACTTTC. Translated, it gives CASSYRGAGANVLTF.

The chain links TRBV10-2 to TRBJ1-5; weak D call: TRBD1 (5 bases). Per the germline V gene, CDR1 is WSHSY and CDR2 is SAAADI. There are 15 residues in the CDR3. V gave up 8 bases and J gave up 0 bases, with 14 bases separating them. The CDR3 reads CASRGIGASNQPQHF. The CDR3 DNA reads TGCGCCAGCCGTGGCATTGGGGCTAGCAATCAGCCCCAGCATTTT.

This clone occurred once. This chain connects TRBV11-2 to TRBJ2-1; D is perhaps TRBD2 (5 bases). The V and J ends lost 6 bases and 7 bases respectively, with 16 bases between them. The germline CDR1 and CDR2 sequences are SGHAT and FQNNGV. CDR3 size: 14 residues. CDR3 coding DNA: TGTGCCAGCAGTTCGGGATCCATGTTGAATGAGCAGTTCTTC. This encodes CASSSGSMLNEQFF.

This clone was counted between two and nine times. This chain connects TRBV25-1 to TRBJ1-6, with 9 bases lining up with TRBD1. This CDR3 is built from 14 residues. V trimming: 5 bases; J trimming: 5 bases; junction bases outside the gene matches: 1. CDR1 is MGHDK, CDR2 SYGVNS, per germline. In nucleotides, the CDR3 is TGTGCCAGCAGTTGGGACAGGGATAATTCACCCCTCCACTTT. This codes for CASSWDRDNSPLHF.

This sequence joins TRBV4-1 and TRBJ1-2; D not resolved. The CDR3 totals 16 residues. The ends were cut back, 3 bases at V and 1 base at J, with 15 bases in the middle. Per the germline V gene, CDR1 is MGHRA and CDR2 is YSYEKL. CDR3 sequence: CASSQFPFMDNYGYTF. The DNA for the CDR3 is TGCGCCAGCAGCCAGTTCCCCTTCATGGATAACTATGGCTACACCTTC.